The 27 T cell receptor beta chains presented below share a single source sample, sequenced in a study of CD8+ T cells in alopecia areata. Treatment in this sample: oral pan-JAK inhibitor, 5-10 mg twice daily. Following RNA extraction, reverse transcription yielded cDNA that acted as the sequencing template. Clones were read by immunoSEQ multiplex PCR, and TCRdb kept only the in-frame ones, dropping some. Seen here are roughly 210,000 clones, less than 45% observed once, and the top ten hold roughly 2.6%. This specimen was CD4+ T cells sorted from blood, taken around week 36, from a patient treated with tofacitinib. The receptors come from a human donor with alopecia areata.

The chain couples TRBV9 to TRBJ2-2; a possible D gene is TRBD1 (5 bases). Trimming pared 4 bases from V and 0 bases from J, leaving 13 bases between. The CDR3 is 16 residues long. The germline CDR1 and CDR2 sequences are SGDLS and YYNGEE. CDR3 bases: TGTGCCAGCAGCCCGCGACAGTCCGCGAACACCGGGGAGCTGTTTTTT. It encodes CASSPRQSANTGELFF.

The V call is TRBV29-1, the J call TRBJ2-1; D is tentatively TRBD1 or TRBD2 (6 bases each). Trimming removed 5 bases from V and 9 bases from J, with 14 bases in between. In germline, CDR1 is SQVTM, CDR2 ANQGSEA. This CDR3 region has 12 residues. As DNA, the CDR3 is TGCAGCGTTTCCGGGGGCACGGGTGAGCAGTTCTTC. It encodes CSVSGGTGEQFF.

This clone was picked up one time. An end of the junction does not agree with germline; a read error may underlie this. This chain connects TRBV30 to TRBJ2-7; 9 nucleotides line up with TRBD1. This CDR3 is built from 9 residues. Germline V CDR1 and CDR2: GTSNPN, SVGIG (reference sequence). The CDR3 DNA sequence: TGTGCCCGAGGGACAGGGAGGGCTTTC. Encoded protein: CARGTGRAF.

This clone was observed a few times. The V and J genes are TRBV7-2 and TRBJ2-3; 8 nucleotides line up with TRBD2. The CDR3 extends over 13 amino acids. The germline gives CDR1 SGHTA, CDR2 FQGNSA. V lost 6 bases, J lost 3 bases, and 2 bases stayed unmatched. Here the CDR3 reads CASRPSGTDTQYF. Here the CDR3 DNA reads TGTGCCAGCAGGCCTAGCGGGACAGATACGCAGTATTTT.

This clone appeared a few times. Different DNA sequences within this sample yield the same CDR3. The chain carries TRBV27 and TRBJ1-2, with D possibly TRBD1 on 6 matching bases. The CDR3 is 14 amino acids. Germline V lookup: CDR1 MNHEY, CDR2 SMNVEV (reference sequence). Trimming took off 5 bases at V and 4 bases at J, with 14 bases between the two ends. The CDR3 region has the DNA TGTGCCAGCAGTCTGACAGGACTTTCCTATGGCTACACCTTC. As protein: CASSLTGLSYGYTF.

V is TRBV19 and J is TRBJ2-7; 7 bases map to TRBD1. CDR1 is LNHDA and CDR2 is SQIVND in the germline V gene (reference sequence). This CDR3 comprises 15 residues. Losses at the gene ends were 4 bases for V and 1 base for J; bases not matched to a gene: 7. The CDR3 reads CASSTQGERSYEQYF. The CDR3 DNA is TGTGCCAGTAGTACCCAGGGGGAAAGGTCCTACGAGCAGTACTTC. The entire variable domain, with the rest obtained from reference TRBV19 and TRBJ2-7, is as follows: DGGITQSPKYLFRKEGQNVTLSCEQNLNHDAMYWYRQDPGQGLRLIYYSQIVNDFQKGDIAEGYSVSREKKESFPLTVTSAQKNPTAFYLCASSTQGERSYEQYFGPGTRLTVT.

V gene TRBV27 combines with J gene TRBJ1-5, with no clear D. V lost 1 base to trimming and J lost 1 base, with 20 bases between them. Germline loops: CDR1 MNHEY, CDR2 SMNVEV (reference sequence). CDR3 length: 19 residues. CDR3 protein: CASSLFRAGVGMSNQPQHF. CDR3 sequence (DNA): TGTGCCAGCAGTTTATTCCGGGCCGGGGTTGGGATGAGCAATCAGCCCCAGCATTTT.

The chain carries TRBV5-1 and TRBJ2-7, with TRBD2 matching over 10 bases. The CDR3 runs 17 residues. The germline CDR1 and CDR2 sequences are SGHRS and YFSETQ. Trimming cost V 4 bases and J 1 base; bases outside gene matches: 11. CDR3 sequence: CASSPGLAGEGSYEQYF. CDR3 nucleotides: TGCGCCAGCAGCCCCGGGCTAGCGGGAGAAGGGTCCTACGAGCAGTACTTC.

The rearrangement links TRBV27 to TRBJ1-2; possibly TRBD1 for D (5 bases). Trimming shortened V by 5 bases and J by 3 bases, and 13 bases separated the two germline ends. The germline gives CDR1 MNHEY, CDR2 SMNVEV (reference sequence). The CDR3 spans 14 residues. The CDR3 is CASSPLAGYYGYTF. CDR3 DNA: TGTGCCAGCAGTCCCCTGGCAGGGTACTATGGCTACACCTTC.

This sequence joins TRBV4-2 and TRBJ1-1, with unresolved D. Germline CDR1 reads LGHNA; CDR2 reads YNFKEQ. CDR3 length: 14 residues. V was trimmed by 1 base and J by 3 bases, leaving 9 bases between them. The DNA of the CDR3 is TGTGCCAGCAGCCAAGCAAGGGCCGACACTGAAGCTTTCTTT. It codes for CASSQARADTEAFF.

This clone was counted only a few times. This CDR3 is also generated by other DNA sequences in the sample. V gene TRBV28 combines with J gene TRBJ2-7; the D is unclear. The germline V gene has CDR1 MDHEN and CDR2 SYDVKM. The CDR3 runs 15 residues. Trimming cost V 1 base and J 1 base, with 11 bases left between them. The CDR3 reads CASSLSPRASYEQYF. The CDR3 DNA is TGTGCCAGCAGTTTATCCCCCCGGGCATCCTACGAGCAGTACTTC. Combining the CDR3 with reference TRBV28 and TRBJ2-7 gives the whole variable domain DVKVTQSSRYLVKRTGEKVFLECVQDMDHENMFWYRQDPGLGLRLIYFSYDVKMKEKGDIPEGYSVSREKKERFSLILESASTNQTSMYLCASSLSPRASYEQYFGPGTRLTVT.

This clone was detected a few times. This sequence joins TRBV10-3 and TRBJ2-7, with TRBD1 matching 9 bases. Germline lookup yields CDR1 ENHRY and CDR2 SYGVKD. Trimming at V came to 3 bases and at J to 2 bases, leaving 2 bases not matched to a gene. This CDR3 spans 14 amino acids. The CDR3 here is CAISEQGAAYEQYF. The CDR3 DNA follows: TGTGCCATCAGTGAACAGGGGGCGGCCTACGAGCAGTACTTC.

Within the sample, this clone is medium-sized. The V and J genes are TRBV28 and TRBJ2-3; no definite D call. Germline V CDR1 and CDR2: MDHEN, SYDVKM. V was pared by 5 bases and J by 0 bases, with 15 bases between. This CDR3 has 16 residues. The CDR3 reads CASSPHYGVSTDTQYF. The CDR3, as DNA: TGTGCCAGCAGTCCTCACTACGGTGTAAGCACAGATACGCAGTATTTT.

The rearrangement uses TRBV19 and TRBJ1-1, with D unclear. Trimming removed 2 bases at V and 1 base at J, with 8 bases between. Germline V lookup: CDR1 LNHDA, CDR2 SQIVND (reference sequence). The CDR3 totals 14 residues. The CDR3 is CASSIFGENTEAFF. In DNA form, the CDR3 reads TGTGCCAGTAGTATATTCGGGGAGAACACTGAAGCTTTCTTT.

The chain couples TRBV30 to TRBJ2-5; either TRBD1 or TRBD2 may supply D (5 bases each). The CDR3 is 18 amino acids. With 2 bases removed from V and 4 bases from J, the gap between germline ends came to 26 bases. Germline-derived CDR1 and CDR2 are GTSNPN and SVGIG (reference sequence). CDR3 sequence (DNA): TGTGCCTGGAGTCTTCCTACCCCCGGGACGACTCTGGTAGAGACCCAGTACTTC. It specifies CAWSLPTPGTTLVETQYF.

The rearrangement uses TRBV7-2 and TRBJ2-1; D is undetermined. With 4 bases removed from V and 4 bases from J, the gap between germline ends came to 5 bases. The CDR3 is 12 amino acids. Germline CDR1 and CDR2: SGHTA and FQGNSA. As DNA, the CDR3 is TGTGCCAGCAGCTCAACATACAATGAGCAGTTCTTC. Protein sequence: CASSSTYNEQFF.

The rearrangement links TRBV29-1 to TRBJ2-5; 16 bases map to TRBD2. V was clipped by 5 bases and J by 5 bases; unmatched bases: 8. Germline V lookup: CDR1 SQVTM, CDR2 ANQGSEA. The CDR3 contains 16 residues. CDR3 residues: CSVLGLAGGTGETQYF. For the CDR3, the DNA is TGCAGCGTTTTGGGACTAGCGGGAGGGACGGGGGAGACCCAGTACTTC.

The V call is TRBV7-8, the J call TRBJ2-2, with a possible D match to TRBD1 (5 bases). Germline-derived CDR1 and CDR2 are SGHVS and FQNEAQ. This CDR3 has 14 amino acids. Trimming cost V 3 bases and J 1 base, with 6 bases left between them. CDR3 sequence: CASSFGQNTGELFF. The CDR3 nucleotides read TGTGCCAGCAGCTTCGGACAGAACACCGGGGAGCTGTTTTTT.

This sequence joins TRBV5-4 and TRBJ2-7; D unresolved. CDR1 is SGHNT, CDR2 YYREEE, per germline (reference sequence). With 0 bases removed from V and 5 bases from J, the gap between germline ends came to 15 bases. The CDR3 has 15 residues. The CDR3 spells CASSLVGSPRNEQYF. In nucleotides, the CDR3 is TGTGCCAGCAGCTTGGTAGGCTCCCCGCGCAACGAGCAGTACTTC.

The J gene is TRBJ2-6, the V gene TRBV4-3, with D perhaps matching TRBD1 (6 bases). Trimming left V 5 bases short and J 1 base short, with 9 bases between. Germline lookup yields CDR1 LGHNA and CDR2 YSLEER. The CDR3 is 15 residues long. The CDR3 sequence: CASSAGASGANVLTF. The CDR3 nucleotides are TGCGCCAGCAGCGCAGGGGCGTCTGGGGCCAACGTCCTGACTTTC.

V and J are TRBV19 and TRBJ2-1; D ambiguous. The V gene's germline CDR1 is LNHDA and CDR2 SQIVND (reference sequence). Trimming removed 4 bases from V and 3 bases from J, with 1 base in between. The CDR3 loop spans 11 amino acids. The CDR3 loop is CASSNYNEQFF. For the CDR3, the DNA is TGTGCCAGTAGTAACTACAATGAGCAGTTCTTC. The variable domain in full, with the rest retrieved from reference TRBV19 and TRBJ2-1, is DGGITQSPKYLFRKEGQNVTLSCEQNLNHDAMYWYRQDPGQGLRLIYYSQIVNDFQKGDIAEGYSVSREKKESFPLTVTSAQKNPTAFYLCASSNYNEQFFGPGTRLTVL.

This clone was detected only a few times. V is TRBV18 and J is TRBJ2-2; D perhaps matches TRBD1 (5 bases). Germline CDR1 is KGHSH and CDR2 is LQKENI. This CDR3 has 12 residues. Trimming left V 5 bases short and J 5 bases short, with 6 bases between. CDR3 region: CASSDRTGELFF. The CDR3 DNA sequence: TGTGCCAGCTCAGACAGAACCGGGGAGCTGTTTTTT.

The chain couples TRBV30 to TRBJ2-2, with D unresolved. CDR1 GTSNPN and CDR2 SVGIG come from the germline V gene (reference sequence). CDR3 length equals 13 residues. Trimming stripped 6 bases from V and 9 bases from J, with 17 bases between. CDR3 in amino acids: CACVLKEHRELFF. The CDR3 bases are TGTGCCTGTGTCCTAAAAGAACACCGGGAGCTGTTTTTT.

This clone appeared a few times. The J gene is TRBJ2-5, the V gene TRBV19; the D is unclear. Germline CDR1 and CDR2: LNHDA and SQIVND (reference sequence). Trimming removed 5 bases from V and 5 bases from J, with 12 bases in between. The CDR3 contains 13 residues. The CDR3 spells CASSPRTGETQYF. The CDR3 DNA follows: TGTGCCAGTAGTCCCCGGACCGGGGAGACCCAGTACTTC. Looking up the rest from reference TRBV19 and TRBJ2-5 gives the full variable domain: DGGITQSPKYLFRKEGQNVTLSCEQNLNHDAMYWYRQDPGQGLRLIYYSQIVNDFQKGDIAEGYSVSREKKESFPLTVTSAQKNPTAFYLCASSPRTGETQYFGPGTRLLVL.

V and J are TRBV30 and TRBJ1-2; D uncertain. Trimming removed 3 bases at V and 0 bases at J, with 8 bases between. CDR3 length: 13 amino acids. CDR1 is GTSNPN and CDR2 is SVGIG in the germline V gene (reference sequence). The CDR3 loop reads CAWSIGANYGYTF. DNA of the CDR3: TGTGCCTGGAGCATCGGAGCTAACTATGGCTACACCTTC. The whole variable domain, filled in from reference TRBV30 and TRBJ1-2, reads SQTIHQWPATLVQPVGSPLSLECTVEGTSNPNLYWYRQAAGRGLQLLFYSVGIGQISSEVPQNLSASRPQDRQFILSSKKLLLSDSGFYLCAWSIGANYGYTFGSGTRLTVV.

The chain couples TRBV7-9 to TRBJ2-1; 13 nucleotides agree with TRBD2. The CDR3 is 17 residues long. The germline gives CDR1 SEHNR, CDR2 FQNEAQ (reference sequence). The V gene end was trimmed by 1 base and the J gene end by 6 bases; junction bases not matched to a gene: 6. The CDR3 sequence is CASSLGTSGSRANEQFF. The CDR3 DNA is TGTGCCAGCAGCTTAGGGACTAGCGGGAGCAGGGCCAATGAGCAGTTCTTC. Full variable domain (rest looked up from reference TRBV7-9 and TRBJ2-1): DTGVSQNPRHKITKRGQNVTFRCDPISEHNRLYWYRQTLGQGPEFLTYFQNEAQLEKSRLLSDRFSAERPKGSFSTLEIQRTEQGDSAMYLCASSLGTSGSRANEQFFGPGTRLTVL.

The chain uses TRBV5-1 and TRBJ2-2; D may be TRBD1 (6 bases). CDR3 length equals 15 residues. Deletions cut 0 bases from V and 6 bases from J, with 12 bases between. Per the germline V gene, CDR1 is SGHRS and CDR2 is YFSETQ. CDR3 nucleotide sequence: TGCGCCAGCAGCTTGGTATGGGGGACACCCGGGGAGCTGTTTTTT. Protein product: CASSLVWGTPGELFF.